These 5 T cell receptor beta chains share one sample of origin, sequenced in a study of OX40 agonist ivuxolimab in advanced cancers. Generated by immunoSEQ multiplex PCR, the TCRdb table keeps only in-frame clones and is missing some. The table includes some 72,000 clones, 92% detected once. Material: CD4+ or CD8+ T cells sorted from blood, obtained in a trial of the OX40 agonist ivuxolimab. Receptors were obtained from an adult with an advanced solid tumor such as melanoma, head and neck, liver or kidney cancer.

The genes are TRBV10-3 and TRBJ2-1, with 11 bases aligning to TRBD2. Germline V gene data show CDR1 as ENHRY and CDR2 as SYGVKD. The CDR3 runs to 15 residues. The J segment lost 8 bases and the V segment lost 6 bases, leaving 9 bases of the junction unmatched. The CDR3 coding sequence is TGTGCCATCAGCCCTAGCGGGGGGAGAGGGGATGAGCAGTTCTTC. Protein product: CAISPSGGRGDEQFF.

V is TRBV19 and J is TRBJ1-4; no clear D gene. The ends were cut back, 4 bases at V and 4 bases at J, with 10 bases in the middle. This CDR3 has 14 residues. The germline gives CDR1 LNHDA, CDR2 SQIVND (reference sequence). The CDR3 coding sequence is TGTGCCAGTAGTAAAATACAGATTAATGAAAAACTGTTTTTT. This gives the protein CASSKIQINEKLFF. Complete variable domain (other parts from reference TRBV19 and TRBJ1-4): DGGITQSPKYLFRKEGQNVTLSCEQNLNHDAMYWYRQDPGQGLRLIYYSQIVNDFQKGDIAEGYSVSREKKESFPLTVTSAQKNPTAFYLCASSKIQINEKLFFGSGTQLSVL.

The gene calls are TRBV11-3 and TRBJ2-1; TRBD2 is a possible D gene (5 bases). Trimming removed 1 base at V and 8 bases at J, with 24 bases between. Germline CDR1 is SGHNT and CDR2 is YENEEA. CDR3 length equals 18 residues. CDR3 bases: TGTGCCAGCAGCTTAGGGGAGCGACTGCGGTCCCTGCCGGATGAGCAGTTCTTC. It is translated as CASSLGERLRSLPDEQFF.

V usage is TRBV18 and J usage is TRBJ2-5, with 7 bases aligning to TRBD1. The V gene's germline CDR1 is KGHSH and CDR2 LQKENI. This CDR3 region has 14 residues. The J segment lost 4 bases and the V segment lost 0 bases, leaving 2 bases of the junction unmatched. In nucleotides, the CDR3 is TGTGCCAGCTCACCACCGACAGGGAGAGAGACCCAGTACTTC. Translated, it gives CASSPPTGRETQYF.

This clone was recorded once. The chain has TRBV6-1 and TRBJ2-1, with 12 bases lining up with TRBD1. V lost 8 bases and J lost 8; bases outside the gene matches: 10. The CDR3 totals 15 residues. Germline CDR1 MNHNS, CDR2 SASEGT. The CDR3 bases are TGTGCCAGCTCCTCGGGACAGGGGGCATCGGATGAGCAGTTCTTC. Amino acid sequence: CASSSGQGASDEQFF.